This TCR beta chain was sequenced for a study of T cells expressing NK-cell markers. Study at large: Seven of eight sequenced donors tested HCMV-seropositive; one tested seronegative.

TCRdb reprocessed the 5' RACE reads and stores each CDR3 protein as one record, lacking DNA. Here the sample table reports 300,000 to 500,000 distinct CDR3 sequences. Germline values: CDR1 MDHEN, CDR2 SYDVKM. The CDR3 runs 12 residues. The receptor comes from a woman between 50 and 59 years old in good health. The specimen was blood T cells: a sorted CD56 or NKG2C T cell subset, CD4+ or CD8+ T cells, or bulk PBMC T cells (not recorded which). The chain uses TRBV28 and TRBJ1-2; TCRdb outputs TRBD1, but without DNA this stays unchecked. The CDR3 spells CASSPRARGYTF.